This TCR beta chain was found in a study of blood T cells in healthy people across ages. Study-level points and caveats: Long-lived and aged donors differed, with more naive CD4+ cells and higher diversity in the long-lived.

PCR was performed a second time for roughly 7 to 12 cycles using a sample-barcoded 5' primer and a J-beta primer mix. Each CDR3 protein is one row after TCRdb ran MiXCR on the 5' RACE reads. The sample carries 600,000 to 650,000 distinct CDR3 sequences, roughly three fifths recorded once. Donors ranged from about 6 to 95 years old and were healthy Caucasians in Russia. A note on this clonotype: Its antigen remains unknown.

Sequencing was performed on blood. This receptor was taken from a man aged 55-75 years in good health.

The CDR3: CASADASGNTIYF. DNA of the CDR3: TGTGCTAGTGCAGATGCCTCTGGAAACACCATATATTTT. The genes are TRBV12-5 and TRBJ1-3; D unresolved. Germline CDR1 is LGHNT and CDR2 is FRNRAP. The CDR3 is made up of 13 amino acids. V was trimmed by 7 bases and J by 0 bases, leaving 7 bases between them.